Listed below are T cell receptor beta chains from one sample, sequenced in a study of cytomegalovirus exposure and HLA in healthy donors. Method: immunoSEQ multiplex PCR; TCRdb's copy keeps in-frame clones and lacks some. This sample has approximately 160,000 clones; less than 95% occur once, and the top ten carry 3%. The sequenced sample was PBMCs. These receptors were taken from a woman aged 18-29 years in good health and CMV-seropositive. The CDR3 runs from the conserved cysteine through the conserved F or W. Fields, in order: J gene, D gene, V gene, CDR3 DNA, CDR3 protein. D genes are given only for firm matches.

TRBJ1-2 | - | TRBV11-2 | TGTGCCAGTAAATTCGGGGGTAGCGATGGCTACACCTTC | CASKFGGSDGYTF
TRBJ1-2 | TRBD1 | TRBV7-2 | TGTGCCAGCAGCTCCTCCAGACAGGGGGCTGGCTACACCTTC | CASSSSRQGAGYTF
TRBJ1-2 | - | TRBV18 | TGTGCCAGCTCAAACACAGCCAACTATGGCTACACCTTC | CASSNTANYGYTF
TRBJ2-7 | - | TRBV5-1 | TGCGCCAGCAGCTCCGCGCCAACTATAGGGCAGTACTTC | CASSSAPTIGQYF
TRBJ2-3 | - | TRBV27 | TGTGCCAGCAGTTCAGGGATGTTGAACCCAGATACGCAGTATTTT | CASSSGMLNPDTQYF
TRBJ2-7 | - | TRBV29-1 | TGCAGCGTTGAACCGGGTCCCGGATACGAGCAGTACTTC | CSVEPGPGYEQYF
TRBJ1-2 | - | TRBV7-9 | TGTGCCAGCTACGCCCAAGGGGAACGGCGCCGTAACTATGGCTACACCTTC | CASYAQGERRRNYGYTF
TRBJ1-1 | - | TRBV6-1 | TGTGCCAGCAGTGAAAAGCGGAACACTGAAGCTTTCTTT | CASSEKRNTEAFF
TRBJ1-4 | - | TRBV7-6 | TGTGCCAGCAGCTTCCTCGCGACGGGAGCGAATGAAAAACTGTTTTTT | CASSFLATGANEKLFF
TRBJ2-3 | TRBD1 | TRBV5-6 | TGTGCCAGCAGACACAGGGGCCAGGGTATAGATACGCAGTATTTT | CASRHRGQGIDTQYF
TRBJ2-3 | - | TRBV27 | TGTGCCAGCAGTCTCCTCTTCACAGATACGCAGTATTTT | CASSLLFTDTQYF
TRBJ2-2 | TRBD1 | TRBV4-1 | TGCGCCAGCAGCCATAGGGAGACAGGGGAAGGGGCCGGGGAGCTGTTTTTT | CASSHRETGEGAGELFF
TRBJ2-5 | TRBD2 | TRBV11-2 | TGTGCCAGCCTGGCACTAGCGGGAAAGGGCACGGGGGAGACCCAGTACTTC | CASLALAGKGTGETQYF
TRBJ1-1 | TRBD1 | TRBV15 | TGTGCCACCAGCATTGTCGGGACAGGGACTTCTGAAGCTTTCTTT | CATSIVGTGTSEAFF
TRBJ2-7 | TRBD2 | TRBV28 | TGTGCCAGCACCGACGGACTAGCCGCCTACGAGCAGTACTTC | CASTDGLAAYEQYF
TRBJ2-7 | TRBD1 | TRBV27 | TGTGCCAGCAGCCCCCTCCCCGGACAGGACCGCCACTACGAGCAGTACTTC | CASSPLPGQDRHYEQYF
TRBJ2-2 | - | TRBV23-1 | TGCGCCAGCAGACACCCGACACCGAACACCGGGGAGCTGTTTTTT | CASRHPTPNTGELFF
TRBJ2-5 | TRBD2 | TRBV5-4 | TGTGCCAGCAGTCGGACTAGCGCTCAAGAGACCCAGTACTTC | CASSRTSAQETQYF